Each of the 15 T cell receptor beta chains below was sequenced from the same sample in a study of blood T cell repertoires in COVID-19 (TCRdb year 2020). Library preparation employed the immunoSEQ multiplex PCR assay. The table comes from immuneACCESS by way of TCRdb, which keeps in-frame sequences with V and J called. Part of the clones is missing from these tables; in studies checked, under half for an unresolved V gene and the rest for unknown reasons. The sample table lists around 250,000 clones, about 80% of them with a count of one. Together, the top ten hold around 3.6% of the sample. The specimen was PBMCs or T cells enriched from blood (not recorded which). These receptors all come from a man in his forties or fifties who had recovered from COVID-19.

This clone has just one count. The chain carries TRBV19 and TRBJ1-1, with a weak D call TRBD1 (5 bases). The V gene's germline CDR1 is LNHDA and CDR2 SQIVND (reference sequence). CDR3 length equals 15 residues. Trimming took 8 bases from V and 5 from J, leaving 21 bases between them. The CDR3 DNA reads TGTGCCAGTGAACTCGCGGCAGGGTTGGGAACTGAAGCTTTCTTT. Amino acids: CASELAAGLGTEAFF.

The rearrangement uses TRBV3-1 (or the pseudogene TRBV3-2) and TRBJ2-5; 7 bases are shared with TRBD1. J lost 2 bases, V lost 9 bases, and 6 bases had no gene match. The germline gives CDR1 LGHDT, CDR2 YNNKEL (reference sequence). The CDR3 length is 13 residues. The CDR3 sequence is CARGDSPQETQYF. CDR3 in DNA: TGTGCCAGAGGGGACAGCCCTCAAGAGACCCAGTACTTC.

The genes are TRBV7-9 and TRBJ2-2; D is unresolved. The CDR3 consists of 12 residues. Trimming removed 3 bases from V and 6 bases from J, with 5 bases in between. Germline V gives CDR1 SEHNR, CDR2 FQNEAQ (reference sequence). CDR3 protein: CASSFRAGELFF. In DNA, the CDR3 is TGTGCCAGCAGCTTTCGAGCCGGGGAGCTGTTTTTT.

For the CDR3, the DNA is TGTGCCAGCAGCCACTTTCGGCTCGAGGCATACGAAAAACTGTTTTTT. Residues: CASSHFRLEAYEKLFF. This chain joins TRBV3-1 (or the pseudogene TRBV3-2) and TRBJ1-4; D gene uncertain. Deletions cut 3 bases from V and 8 bases from J, with 19 bases between. This CDR3 contains 16 residues. Looked up from germline, CDR1 is LGHDT and CDR2 is YNNKEL (reference sequence).

The chain recombines TRBV27 with TRBJ2-1; 8 positions agree with TRBD2. Germline assignment: CDR1 MNHEY and CDR2 SMNVEV (reference sequence). After removal of 5 bases from V and 9 bases from J, the junction contained 9 bases not matched to a gene. The CDR3 is made up of 14 amino acids. CDR3 sequence: CASSPTAGVGEQFF. In DNA, the CDR3 is TGTGCCAGCAGTCCGACAGCGGGAGTGGGTGAGCAGTTCTTC.

This chain joins TRBV19 and TRBJ1-4; D is unclear. V shed 3 bases and J shed 8 bases, with 7 bases lying between them. This CDR3 spans 12 amino acids. In germline, CDR1 is LNHDA, CDR2 SQIVND (reference sequence). CDR3 sequence (DNA): TGTGCCAGTAGTATTGGGCGAGAAAAACTGTTTTTT. It encodes CASSIGREKLFF. Together with reference TRBV19 and TRBJ1-4, the CDR3 gives the full variable domain: DGGITQSPKYLFRKEGQNVTLSCEQNLNHDAMYWYRQDPGQGLRLIYYSQIVNDFQKGDIAEGYSVSREKKESFPLTVTSAQKNPTAFYLCASSIGREKLFFGSGTQLSVL.

CDR3 DNA: TGTGCCTGGAGCGGGGACAGGGGGAACTATGGCTACACCTTC. Its protein is CAWSGDRGNYGYTF. The rearrangement links TRBV30 to TRBJ1-2; 11 positions agree with TRBD1. The CDR3 extends over 14 amino acids. Unmatched junction bases numbered 2, after V lost 3 bases and J lost 2 bases. The germline CDR1 and CDR2 sequences are GTSNPN and SVGIG (reference sequence). The whole variable domain, remainder taken from reference TRBV30 and TRBJ1-2, is SQTIHQWPATLVQPVGSPLSLECTVEGTSNPNLYWYRQAAGRGLQLLFYSVGIGQISSEVPQNLSASRPQDRQFILSSKKLLLSDSGFYLCAWSGDRGNYGYTFGSGTRLTVV.

The CDR3: CASSMQQGRGEQYF. CDR3 DNA: TGCGCCAGCAGCATGCAACAGGGTAGGGGCGAGCAGTACTTC. The chain uses TRBV5-1 and TRBJ2-7; D possibly corresponds to TRBD1 (6 bases). CDR1 SGHRS and CDR2 YFSETQ come from the germline V gene. V was trimmed by 4 bases and J by 6 bases, leaving 17 bases between them. There are 14 residues in the CDR3.

This chain uses TRBV19 with TRBJ2-2, with 7 bases that match TRBD2. The CDR3 is 13 residues long. J was trimmed by 7 bases and V by 5 bases; bases with no gene match: 4. Per germline, CDR1 LNHDA and CDR2 SQIVND (reference sequence). CDR3 protein: CASSPPGGGELFF. The CDR3 bases are TGTGCCAGTAGTCCGCCGGGGGGCGGGGAGCTGTTTTTT. Filled out from reference TRBV19 and TRBJ2-2, the complete variable domain reads DGGITQSPKYLFRKEGQNVTLSCEQNLNHDAMYWYRQDPGQGLRLIYYSQIVNDFQKGDIAEGYSVSREKKESFPLTVTSAQKNPTAFYLCASSPPGGGELFFGEGSRLTVL.

The chain joins TRBV5-6 to TRBJ1-3; the D is unclear. This CDR3 is built from 16 residues. The germline V gene encodes CDR1 SGHDT and CDR2 YYEEEE. Trimming removed 2 bases at V and 0 bases at J, with 12 bases between. The CDR3 protein is CASSFPTRHSGNTIYF. The CDR3 DNA follows: TGTGCCAGCAGCTTTCCCACTAGGCACTCTGGAAACACCATATATTTT. Together with reference TRBV5-6 and TRBJ1-3, the CDR3 gives the full variable domain: DAGVTQSPTHLIKTRGQQVTLRCSPKSGHDTVSWYQQALGQGPQFIFQYYEEEERQRGNFPDRFSGHQFPNYSSELNVNALLLGDSALYLCASSFPTRHSGNTIYFGEGSWLTVV.

This clone turned up a few times. The chain recombines TRBV6-4 with TRBJ2-1; D might be TRBD2 (6 bases). The CDR3 runs 15 residues. The germline V gene encodes CDR1 MRHNA and CDR2 SNTAGT. V was trimmed by 6 bases and J by 4 bases, leaving 16 bases between them. DNA for the CDR3: TGTGCCAGCAGCGCCGAGGCGGGGAGGTACAATGAGCAGTTCTTC. This sequence encodes CASSAEAGRYNEQFF.

This clone was seen a handful of times. The V call is TRBV18, the J call TRBJ2-2; no clear D. Germline-derived CDR1 and CDR2 are KGHSH and LQKENI. This CDR3 contains 16 residues. Trimming took 2 bases from V and 1 from J, leaving 11 bases between them. The CDR3 protein is CASSPVISENTGELFF. In nucleotides, the CDR3 is TGTGCCAGCTCACCAGTGATCAGCGAGAACACCGGGGAGCTGTTTTTT.

This clone was recorded only once. This chain connects TRBV5-6 to TRBJ1-5; TRBD1 aligns across 7 bases. The CDR3 is made up of 17 amino acids. The germline CDR1 and CDR2 sequences are SGHDT and YYEEEE. The J segment lost 4 bases and the V segment lost 2 bases, leaving 12 bases of the junction unmatched. The CDR3 protein is CASSLSYRGEQNQPQHF. CDR3 DNA: TGTGCCAGCAGCTTATCTTACAGGGGCGAACAAAATCAGCCCCAGCATTTT.

V is TRBV7-2 and J is TRBJ2-1, with 8 bases matching TRBD2. This CDR3 region has 15 residues. V dropped 6 bases and J dropped 6; count of bases not matched to a gene: 10. Germline assignment: CDR1 SGHTA and CDR2 FQGNSA. The CDR3 here is CASRLTGGPRNEQFF. CDR3 DNA: TGTGCCAGCAGACTTACGGGGGGGCCCCGCAATGAGCAGTTCTTC.

The chain carries TRBV27 and TRBJ1-1; perhaps TRBD1 as D (6 bases). This CDR3 has 13 amino acids. Germline V lookup: CDR1 MNHEY, CDR2 SMNVEV (reference sequence). V lost 6 bases and J 6 bases, leaving 14 bases between the germline ends. CDR3 nucleotides: TGTGCCAGCAGATTGGGAGGGGGGGCTGAAGCTTTCTTT. This gives the protein CASRLGGGAEAFF.